A selection of T cell receptor beta chains follows, all from one sample in a study of beta chain features in type 1 diabetes. Clones were sequenced by immunoSEQ multiplex PCR, and TCRdb holds only the in-frame ones, with some missing. The table lists hundreds of thousands of clones, 13% of them singletons, with approximately 0.021% in the top ten. Sequenced material: naive CD4+ T cells from blood. These receptors originate from a man aged 18 to 35 with type 1 diabetes. CDR3s include the opening cysteine and the closing phenylalanine or tryptophan. D genes are given only for firm matches. Size tells how often a clone was seen (once, few, many) or the class of an expanded clone, and some rows leave it out.

v_call: TRBV18
clone_size: .
d_call: .
j_call: TRBJ1-2
cdr3_aa: CASSPEFNYGYTF
cdr3_nt: TGTGCCAGCTCACCGGAATTTAACTATGGCTACACCTTC

v_call: TRBV30
clone_size: .
d_call: .
j_call: TRBJ1-3
cdr3_aa: CAWSRDVLPGNTIYF
cdr3_nt: TGTGCCTGGAGCCGGGACGTACTACCTGGAAACACCATATATTTT

v_call: TRBV18
clone_size: .
d_call: .
j_call: TRBJ1-2
cdr3_aa: CASSPRGFDGYTF
cdr3_nt: TGTGCCAGCTCACCACGGGGGTTCGATGGCTACACCTTC

v_call: TRBV29-1
clone_size: .
d_call: .
j_call: TRBJ1-5
cdr3_aa: CSVAGDGDQPQHF
cdr3_nt: TGCAGCGTTGCAGGGGACGGGGATCAGCCCCAGCATTTT

v_call: TRBV5-1
clone_size: few
d_call: .
j_call: TRBJ1-6
cdr3_aa: CASSLSGSTAPLHF
cdr3_nt: TGCGCCAGCAGCTTGTCAGGGTCGACGGCACCCCTCCACTTT

v_call: TRBV5-6
clone_size: few
d_call: .
j_call: TRBJ2-5
cdr3_aa: CASSLGEGTSRETQYF
cdr3_nt: TGTGCCAGCAGCTTGGGGGAGGGGACATCCCGGGAGACCCAGTACTTC

v_call: TRBV6-6
clone_size: few
d_call: .
j_call: TRBJ1-5
cdr3_aa: CASRSGNQPQHF
cdr3_nt: TGTGCCAGCAGGTCGGGCAATCAGCCCCAGCATTTT

v_call: TRBV6-4
clone_size: .
d_call: .
j_call: TRBJ2-1
cdr3_aa: CASSVGNEQFF
cdr3_nt: TGTGCCAGCAGTGTAGGTAATGAGCAGTTCTTC

v_call: TRBV28
clone_size: few
d_call: TRBD1
j_call: TRBJ2-2
cdr3_aa: CASSPDPGQGASGELFF
cdr3_nt: TGTGCCAGCAGTCCCGACCCGGGACAGGGGGCGTCCGGGGAGCTGTTTTTT

v_call: TRBV2
clone_size: .
d_call: .
j_call: TRBJ1-2
cdr3_aa: CASSEGGGSAYGYTF
cdr3_nt: TGTGCCAGCAGTGAAGGGGGGGGCTCTGCCTATGGCTACACCTTC

v_call: TRBV27
clone_size: .
d_call: .
j_call: TRBJ1-4
cdr3_aa: CASSLTGWEKLFF
cdr3_nt: TGTGCCAGCAGTTTAACGGGATGGGAAAAACTGTTTTTT

v_call: TRBV27
clone_size: .
d_call: TRBD1
j_call: TRBJ1-5
cdr3_aa: CASRGTGDQPQHF
cdr3_nt: TGTGCCAGCAGAGGGACAGGGGATCAGCCCCAGCATTTT

v_call: TRBV4-1
clone_size: .
d_call: .
j_call: TRBJ1-1
cdr3_aa: CASSPQGLAEAFF
cdr3_nt: TGCGCCAGCAGCCCCCAGGGGTTGGCTGAAGCTTTCTTT

v_call: TRBV28
clone_size: .
d_call: .
j_call: TRBJ2-7
cdr3_aa: CASTGHEQYF
cdr3_nt: TGTGCCAGCACAGGCCACGAGCAGTACTTC

v_call: TRBV30
clone_size: few
d_call: .
j_call: TRBJ1-5
cdr3_aa: CAWSTGPDQPQHF
cdr3_nt: TGTGCCTGGAGCACAGGCCCAGATCAGCCCCAGCATTTT

v_call: TRBV2
clone_size: .
d_call: .
j_call: TRBJ2-5
cdr3_aa: CASSVIQRETQYF
cdr3_nt: TGTGCCAGCAGTGTTATCCAGAGAGAGACCCAGTACTTC

v_call: TRBV25-1
clone_size: .
d_call: TRBD1
j_call: TRBJ2-2
cdr3_aa: CASSSRHGQGNTGELFF
cdr3_nt: TGTGCCAGCAGCTCCCGACATGGACAGGGTAACACCGGGGAGCTGTTTTTT

v_call: TRBV29-1
clone_size: .
d_call: .
j_call: TRBJ1-2
cdr3_aa: CSVEELYGYTF
cdr3_nt: TGCAGCGTTGAAGAACTCTATGGCTACACCTTC

v_call: TRBV11-1
clone_size: once
d_call: .
j_call: TRBJ2-7
cdr3_aa: CASSSAVSGEQYF
cdr3_nt: TGTGCCAGCAGCTCCGCCGTATCTGGCGAGCAGTACTTC

v_call: TRBV7-2
clone_size: .
d_call: .
j_call: TRBJ2-2
cdr3_aa: CASSRGGTGSLTGELFF
cdr3_nt: TGTGCCAGCAGCCGGGGGGGGACAGGGTCCCTCACCGGGGAGCTGTTTTTT

v_call: TRBV30
clone_size: .
d_call: .
j_call: TRBJ1-1
cdr3_aa: CAWSVEGGTEAFF
cdr3_nt: TGTGCCTGGAGTGTTGAGGGAGGGACTGAAGCTTTCTTT

v_call: TRBV21-1
clone_size: few
d_call: .
j_call: TRBJ2-4
cdr3_aa: CASSNRSGPGRNIQYF
cdr3_nt: TGTGCCAGCAGCAATCGTAGCGGTCCGGGGCGGAACATTCAGTACTTC